These T cell receptor beta chains were read from a single sample in a study of OX40 agonist ivuxolimab in advanced cancers. Measured with immunoSEQ multiplex PCR; TCRdb has only the in-frame clones, and not every one. The repertoire holds 45,000 to 60,000 clones, with roughly nine tenths as singletons. Sequencing used CD4+ or CD8+ T cells sorted from blood, obtained in a trial of the OX40 agonist ivuxolimab. These receptor sequences come from an adult with an advanced solid tumor such as melanoma, head and neck, liver or kidney cancer. Each CDR3 is given without its conserved first and last residue. Clone size is shown for a subset of rows, as once, few, many or a class of expanded clone.

-,TRBJ1-2,TRBV5-4,14,ASSTGRDRNLYGYT
-,TRBJ1-1,TRBV19,12,ASRPNREAPEAF
-,TRBJ1-2,TRBV6-1,13,ASRISGTGFYGYT
-,TRBJ2-2,TRBV19,14,ASGRTGSLNPGELF
-,TRBJ1-3,TRBV6-1,13,ASRDIQGSGNTIY
-,TRBJ2-2,TRBV5-1,14,ASSPPGQINTGELF
-,TRBJ2-3,TRBV5-4,12,ASTLAGNTDTQY
-,TRBJ1-2,TRBV27,12,ASSFLGSDYGYT
few,TRBJ2-2,TRBV18,13,ASSPLARGTGELF
-,TRBJ1-1,TRBV5-4,12,ASSLDAVNTEAF
-,TRBJ2-2,TRBV29-1,13,SVVTGTSNTGELF
-,TRBJ1-6,TRBV7-2,14,ASSSSSVRGNSPLH
-,TRBJ2-3,TRBV30,12,AWNQNGGSDTQY
-,TRBJ1-5,TRBV12-2,16,ASRLNLRDRSRNQPQH
-,TRBJ1-2,TRBV7-9,12,ASSLEQGVYGYT
-,TRBJ1-2,TRBV13,12,ASGITGGGYGYT
-,TRBJ1-2,TRBV6-1,13,ASSEEVGTGYGYT
-,TRBJ1-2,TRBV30,11,AWSRQGEGGYT
-,TRBJ1-4,TRBV19,15,ASSMRAGATTNEKLF
-,TRBJ2-5,TRBV19,10,ASSIMGETQY
-,TRBJ2-7,TRBV6-6,12,ASSYPAISYEQY
-,TRBJ1-3,TRBV4-1,15,ASSQGELRRTGNTIY
few,TRBJ1-3,TRBV7-9,14,ASSLAGTYSGNTIY
-,TRBJ2-1,TRBV19,13,ASSIGDNYYNEQF
-,TRBJ2-2,TRBV7-3,14,ASSLGGTANTGELF